What follows are 6 T cell receptor beta chains derived from one specimen sequenced in a study of T cell clusters in autoimmune cytopenias. Each sample's input was 250 ng genomic DNA, 35,000 to 40,000 genome equivalents. Multiplex touch-down PCR amplified TRB using TRB-A and TRB-B pools in one tube. TCRdb re-called the multiplex PCR reads and shows each CDR3 protein once, DNA omitted. This listing includes under 8,500 distinct CDR3 sequences. The source material was peripheral blood. These receptors were obtained from a human donor with an autoimmune cytopenia or autoimmune hepatitis (not recorded which).

The chain has TRBV5-1 and TRBJ2-7. The CDR3 covers 13 residues. Germline CDR1 reads SGHRS; CDR2 reads YFSETQ. This chain's CDR3 is CASSLGQNDEQYF.

V is TRBV20-1 and J is TRBJ1-2. The CDR3 length is 16 residues. CDR1 is DFQATT and CDR2 is SNEGSKA in the germline V gene (reference sequence). The CDR3 here is CSARDLRGGPSYGYTF.

This clonotype is medium-sized by frequency. The chain employs TRBV5-5 and TRBJ2-6. Germline CDR1 SGHKS, CDR2 YYEKEE (reference sequence). There are 17 residues in the CDR3. CDR3 amino acids: CASSLRFIGVGANVLTF.

Judged by frequency, this clonotype is medium-sized (0.01 to 0.1%). J is TRBJ2-1 and V is TRBV29-1; TCRdb returns TRBD2, unconfirmable since there is no DNA. This CDR3 has 16 residues. Germline CDR1 is SQVTM and CDR2 is ANQGSEA. CDR3 sequence: CSALSTSGGSYNEQFF.

The chain couples TRBV14 to TRBJ2-1; lacking DNA, the TRBD1 call made by TCRdb goes unchecked. The germline gives CDR1 SGHDN, CDR2 FVKESK. This CDR3 has 16 residues. The chain's CDR3 is CASSQDVGNHRNEQFF.

The chain employs TRBV5-1 and TRBJ2-1; the D gene TCRdb calls, TRBD1, cannot be checked with no DNA. Germline CDR1 and CDR2: SGHRS and YFSETQ. This CDR3 is 16 amino acids long. CDR3 amino acids: CASSLFGTGGYNEQFF.